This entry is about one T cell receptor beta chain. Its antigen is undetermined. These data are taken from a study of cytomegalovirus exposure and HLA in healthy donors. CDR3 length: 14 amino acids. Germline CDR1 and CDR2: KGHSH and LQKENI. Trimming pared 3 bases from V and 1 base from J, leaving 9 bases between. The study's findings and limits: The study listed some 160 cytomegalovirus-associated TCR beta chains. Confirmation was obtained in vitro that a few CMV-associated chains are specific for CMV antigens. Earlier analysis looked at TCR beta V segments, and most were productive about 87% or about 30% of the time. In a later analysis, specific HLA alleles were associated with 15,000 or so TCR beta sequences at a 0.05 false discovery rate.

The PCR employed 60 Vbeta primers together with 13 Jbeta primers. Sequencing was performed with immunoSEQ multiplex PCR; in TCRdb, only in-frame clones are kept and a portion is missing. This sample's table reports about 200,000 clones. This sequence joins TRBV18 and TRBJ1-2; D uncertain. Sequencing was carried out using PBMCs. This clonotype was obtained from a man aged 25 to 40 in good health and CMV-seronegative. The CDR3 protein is CASSPGDRNYGYTF. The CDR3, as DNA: TGTGCCAGCTCACCGGGAGACCGTAACTATGGCTACACCTTC.